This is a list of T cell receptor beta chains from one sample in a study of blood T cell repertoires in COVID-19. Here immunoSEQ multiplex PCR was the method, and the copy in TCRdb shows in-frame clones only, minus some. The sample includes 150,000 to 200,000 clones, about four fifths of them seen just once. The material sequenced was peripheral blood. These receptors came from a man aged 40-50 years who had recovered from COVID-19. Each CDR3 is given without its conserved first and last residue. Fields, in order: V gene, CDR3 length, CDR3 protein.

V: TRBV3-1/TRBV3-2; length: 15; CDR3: ASSQDLRTSITDTQY
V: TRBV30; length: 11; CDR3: ASALVAADEQF
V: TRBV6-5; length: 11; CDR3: ASSRQGQETQY
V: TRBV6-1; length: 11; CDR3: ASSRDRIYGYT
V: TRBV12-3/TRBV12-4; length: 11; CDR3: ASTQGLGGGYT
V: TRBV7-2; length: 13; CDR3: ASSLVGGTPYEQY
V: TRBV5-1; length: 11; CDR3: ASSLDSNYGYT
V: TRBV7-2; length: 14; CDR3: ASSSAETGGFVKLF
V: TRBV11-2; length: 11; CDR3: ASSPQGWTEAF
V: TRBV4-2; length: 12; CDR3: ASSQESDTGELF
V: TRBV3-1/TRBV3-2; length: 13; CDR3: ASPLAGPSTDTQY
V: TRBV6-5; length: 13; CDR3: ASSPTSGGAATQY
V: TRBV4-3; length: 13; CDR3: ASSQETGGYYGYT
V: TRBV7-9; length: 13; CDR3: ASSPTSTGATEAF
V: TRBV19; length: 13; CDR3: ASSPGGAGEWEQF
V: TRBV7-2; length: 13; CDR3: ASSLDGLRDQPQH
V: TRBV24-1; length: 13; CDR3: ATSDRTRGRDTQY
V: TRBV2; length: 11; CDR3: ARGGPTNTEAF
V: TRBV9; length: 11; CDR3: ASSVSGRGPLH
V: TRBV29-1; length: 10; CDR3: SVEVAGYEQF
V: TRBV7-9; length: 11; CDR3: ASSFRVDEKLF
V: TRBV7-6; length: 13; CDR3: ASSPGGRGQETQY
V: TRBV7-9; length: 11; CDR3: ASSRAPTDTQY
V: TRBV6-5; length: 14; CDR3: ASSFSGGGAYNEQF